These 24 T cell receptor beta chains were sequenced from one sample in a study of blood T cell repertoires in COVID-19 (TCRdb year 2020). The protocol used for the library was the immunoSEQ multiplex PCR assay. Entries here come from immuneACCESS through TCRdb and include only in-frame sequences with V and J called. Some clones fail to appear in such tables; in the studies checked, an unresolved V gene covers under half of the shortfall, and the cause of the remainder is unknown. Present in this sample are 73,000 or so clones, around 67% of which were seen just once. The top ten clones comprise less than 25% of the sample. The specimen sequenced was peripheral blood. Receptors originate from a man in his 60s with acute or convalescent COVID-19.

This sequence joins TRBV7-8 and TRBJ2-1; tentative D call: TRBD1 (6 bases). The CDR3 length is 13 residues. Looked up from germline, CDR1 is SGHVS and CDR2 is FQNEAQ. Trimming shortened V by 1 base and J by 5 bases, and 6 bases separated the two germline ends. The CDR3 DNA follows: TGTGCCAGCAGCTTAGACAGGGACAATGAGCAGTTCTTC. Amino acid sequence: CASSLDRDNEQFF. Drawing the rest from reference TRBV7-8 and TRBJ2-1, the complete variable domain is GAGVSQSPRYKVAKRGQDVALRCDPISGHVSLFWYQQALGQGPEFLTYFQNEAQLDKSGLPSDRFFAERPEGSVSTLKIQRTQQEDSAVYLCASSLDRDNEQFFGPGTRLTVL.

The chain recombines TRBV30 with TRBJ1-6; 8 nucleotides match TRBD1. This CDR3 is built from 13 residues. V lost 3 bases to trimming and J lost 14 bases; unmatched junction nucleotides: 9. Germline V CDR1 and CDR2: GTSNPN, SVGIG (reference sequence). CDR3 protein: CAWRVDRARTLHF. In nucleotides, the CDR3 is TGTGCCTGGAGAGTGGACAGGGCTAGGACCCTCCACTTT. The full variable domain, rest sourced from reference TRBV30 and TRBJ1-6, is SQTIHQWPATLVQPVGSPLSLECTVEGTSNPNLYWYRQAAGRGLQLLFYSVGIGQISSEVPQNLSASRPQDRQFILSSKKLLLSDSGFYLCAWRVDRARTLHFGNGTRLTVT.

The chain links TRBV19 to TRBJ1-6, with D possibly TRBD1 on 5 matching bases. Deletions cut 3 bases from V and 5 bases from J, with 8 bases between. Germline V CDR1 and CDR2: LNHDA, SQIVND (reference sequence). The CDR3 runs to 14 residues. As DNA, the CDR3 is TGTGCCAGTAGTATTGGCAGGGATAATTCACCCCTCCACTTT. Encoded protein: CASSIGRDNSPLHF.

CDR3 protein: CASYRQGASGELFF. The CDR3 DNA sequence: TGTGCCAGCTATCGACAGGGGGCAAGCGGGGAGCTGTTTTTT. The J gene is TRBJ2-2, the V gene TRBV28; 10 bases align to TRBD1. V lost 8 bases and J lost 7; bases outside the gene matches: 7. This CDR3 is 14 amino acids long. Germline CDR1 and CDR2: MDHEN and SYDVKM.

The chain couples TRBV6-6 to TRBJ1-5; D ambiguous. CDR1 MNHNY and CDR2 SVGAGI come from the germline V gene (reference sequence). Trimming shortened V by 4 bases and J by 8 bases, and 12 bases separated the two germline ends. CDR3 size: 13 residues. CDR3 region: CASSSMIFEPQHF. CDR3 nucleotide sequence: TGTGCCAGCAGTTCTATGATTTTTGAGCCCCAGCATTTT.

The chain uses TRBV3-1 (or the pseudogene TRBV3-2) and TRBJ1-1, with TRBD1 as a possible D gene (6 bases). CDR3 length: 14 amino acids. From germline, CDR1 is LGHDT and CDR2 YNNKEL (reference sequence). The V end lost 3 bases, the J end lost 5 bases, and 13 bases lay between the germline ends. The CDR3 sequence is CASSQDYRETEAFF. CDR3 nucleotides: TGTGCCAGCAGCCAGGATTACAGGGAAACTGAAGCTTTCTTT.

The chain is built from TRBV6-5 and TRBJ2-4, with 9 bases fitting TRBD2. Unmatched junction bases numbered 5, after V lost 8 bases and J lost 0 bases. The CDR3 consists of 15 residues. Germline V gene sequence: CDR1 MNHEY, CDR2 SVGAGI. This CDR3 is CASAQRGVAKNIQYF. CDR3 in DNA: TGTGCCAGCGCCCAGCGGGGGGTAGCCAAAAACATTCAGTACTTC.

This clone was picked up one time. The V call is TRBV7-7, the J call TRBJ2-5; D gene ambiguous. There are 14 residues in the CDR3. CDR1 and CDR2 (germline): SSHAT, FNYEAQ (reference sequence). V lost 2 bases and J lost 1, with 8 bases in between. CDR3 bases: TGTGCCAGCAGCTTAAGTGGCAGCCAAGAGACCCAGTACTTC. It codes for CASSLSGSQETQYF.

This sequence joins TRBV11-3 and TRBJ2-5; possibly TRBD1 for D (6 bases). The CDR3 sequence is 13 residues long. Trimming removed 2 bases from V and 6 bases from J, with 10 bases in between. Looked up from germline, CDR1 is SGHNT and CDR2 is YENEEA. This CDR3 is CASSLTGPQTQYF. CDR3 nucleotide sequence: TGTGCCAGCAGCTTAACAGGGCCGCAGACCCAGTACTTC.

This clone was counted between two and nine times. The V call is TRBV5-1, the J call TRBJ1-2, with 9 bases identical to TRBD1. Trimming removed 4 bases from V and 2 bases from J; junction bases left unmatched: 9. The CDR3 runs 16 residues. Germline V CDR1 and CDR2: SGHRS, YFSETQ. The CDR3, as DNA: TGCGCCAGCAGCGTGTCCGGGACAGGGAGGAACTATGGCTACACCTTC. Its translation: CASSVSGTGRNYGYTF. Filled out from reference TRBV5-1 and TRBJ1-2, the complete variable domain reads KAGVTQTPRYLIKTRGQQVTLSCSPISGHRSVSWYQQTPGQGLQFLFEYFSETQRNKGNFPGRFSGRQFSNSRSEMNVSTLELGDSALYLCASSVSGTGRNYGYTFGSGTRLTVV.

The V call is TRBV14, the J call TRBJ2-5; D ambiguous. The ends were cut back, 0 bases at V and 3 bases at J, with 11 bases in the middle. The CDR3 contains 15 residues. Germline assignment: CDR1 SGHDN and CDR2 FVKESK. CDR3 nucleotides: TGTGCCAGCAGCCAAGACCCCCCCCGGGAAGAGACCCAGTACTTC. Its translation is CASSQDPPREETQYF.

Only a few counts were recorded for this clone. This chain links TRBV19 with TRBJ1-4, with D unclear. The CDR3 covers 13 residues. The V gene lost 7 bases and the J gene lost 4 bases, with 10 bases spanning the gap. Germline V gives CDR1 LNHDA, CDR2 SQIVND (reference sequence). The CDR3 is CASTWSGNEKLFF. The DNA of the CDR3 is TGTGCCAGTACGTGGAGCGGTAATGAAAAACTGTTTTTT. The full variable domain, with the rest looked up from reference TRBV19 and TRBJ1-4, is DGGITQSPKYLFRKEGQNVTLSCEQNLNHDAMYWYRQDPGQGLRLIYYSQIVNDFQKGDIAEGYSVSREKKESFPLTVTSAQKNPTAFYLCASTWSGNEKLFFGSGTQLSVL.

This sequence joins TRBV6-5 and TRBJ2-4, with 9 positions matching TRBD1. Per the germline V gene, CDR1 is MNHEY and CDR2 is SVGAGI. The CDR3 length is 13 residues. V was pared by 5 bases and J by 7 bases, with 3 bases of the junction left unmatched. CDR3 DNA: TGTGCCAGCAGTCGCGGACAGGGGAACATTCAGTACTTC. Residues: CASSRGQGNIQYF.

The chain links TRBV20-1 to TRBJ2-7; no reliable D call. V gave up 5 bases and J gave up 2 bases, with 7 bases separating them. The V gene's germline CDR1 is DFQATT and CDR2 SNEGSKA (reference sequence). CDR3 length equals 11 residues. CDR3 in DNA: TGCAGTGCTCAAGAGGCCTACGAGCAGTACTTC. The encoded protein is CSAQEAYEQYF.

The V call is TRBV5-1, the J call TRBJ1-2; a weak D match, TRBD1 (5 bases). Germline V gene lookup returns CDR1 SGHRS and CDR2 YFSETQ. CDR3 length: 14 residues. V shed 0 bases and J shed 7 bases, with 13 bases lying between them. The CDR3 nucleotides are TGCGCCAGCAGCTTGGGACAAGGGGTGGGTGGCTACACCTTC. It translates to CASSLGQGVGGYTF.

This chain links TRBV6-5 with TRBJ1-4, with 10 bases aligning to TRBD1. V shed 4 bases, J shed 3 bases, and the junction held 2 bases outside the gene matches. The CDR3 is made up of 15 amino acids. The germline V gene encodes CDR1 MNHEY and CDR2 SVGAGI. CDR3 DNA sequence: TGTGCCAGCAGTTCGGGACAGGGGTCTAATGAAAAACTGTTTTTT. This sequence encodes CASSSGQGSNEKLFF.

This clone was seen a single time. V and J are TRBV18 and TRBJ2-7; 9 nucleotides align to TRBD2. In germline, CDR1 is KGHSH, CDR2 LQKENI. The CDR3 runs 22 residues. With V trimmed by 3 bases and J by 4 bases, 28 bases remained unmatched. CDR3 DNA: TGTGCCAGCTCACCTGCCAGCCCCTTAGCGGGGGTTCGAAAAGCGATACATTACGAGCAGTACGTC. Its protein is CASSPASPLAGVRKAIHYEQYV.

The V and J genes are TRBV5-4 and TRBJ2-3, with 11 bases identical to TRBD1. V gave up 4 bases and J gave up 5 bases; unmatched junction bases: 6. Per the germline V gene, CDR1 is SGHNT and CDR2 is YYREEE (reference sequence). This CDR3 region has 15 residues. CDR3 sequence: CASSLGQGAGDTQYF. In DNA, the CDR3 is TGTGCCAGCAGCCTCGGACAGGGGGCGGGAGATACGCAGTATTTT.

The chain recombines TRBV6-6 with TRBJ2-2, with 10 bases matching TRBD2. The CDR3 loop spans 15 amino acids. Germline V gene data show CDR1 as MNHNY and CDR2 as SVGAGI (reference sequence). V gave up 2 bases and J gave up 4 bases; unmatched junction bases: 1. This CDR3 reads CASSYERGGTGELFF. The CDR3 nucleotides are TGTGCCAGCAGTTACGAGCGGGGGGGCACCGGGGAGCTGTTTTTT.

The J gene is TRBJ2-5, the V gene TRBV10-3; tentative D call: TRBD2 (6 bases). The CDR3 loop spans 14 amino acids. CDR1 and CDR2 (germline): ENHRY, SYGVKD. Trimming took 3 bases from V and 5 from J, leaving 13 bases between them. The CDR3 protein is CAISEQSRGETQYF. The CDR3 coding sequence is TGTGCCATCAGTGAACAGTCCCGGGGGGAGACCCAGTACTTC.

The chain uses TRBV11-3 and TRBJ2-1, with a possible D match to TRBD2 (6 bases). Germline V gene lookup returns CDR1 SGHNT and CDR2 YENEEA. The CDR3 contains 13 residues. Trimming shortened V by 5 bases and J by 9 bases, and 14 bases separated the two germline ends. The CDR3 protein is CASSPTRGGEQFF. The CDR3 DNA is TGTGCCAGCAGCCCCACCCGGGGAGGTGAGCAGTTCTTC.

This clone has only one observation. The chain carries TRBV5-8 and TRBJ2-3, with a weak D call TRBD1 (5 bases). V lost 0 bases and J 5 bases, leaving 10 bases between the germline ends. The CDR3 consists of 14 residues. Germline assignment: CDR1 SGHTS and CDR2 YDEGEE. The CDR3: CASSLGREVDTQYF. CDR3 bases: TGTGCCAGCAGCTTGGGCAGGGAAGTAGATACGCAGTATTTT.

The CDR3 sequence is CASSSAWTSLLIEQYF. In nucleotides, the CDR3 is TGTGCCAGCAGCTCCGCTTGGACTAGCCTCCTGATCGAGCAGTACTTC. The rearrangement joins TRBV11-2 to TRBJ2-7, with 8 positions matching TRBD2. CDR1 and CDR2 (germline): SGHAT, FQNNGV. The CDR3 spans 16 residues. V trimming: 4 bases; J trimming: 6 bases; junction bases outside the gene matches: 14.

The genes are TRBV12-3 or TRBV12-4 and TRBJ2-7; TRBD2 aligns across 7 bases. CDR3 size: 13 residues. The ends lost 7 bases at V and 3 bases at J; junction bases unmatched: 6. The chain's CDR3 is CASTRDYNYEQYF. CDR3 in DNA: TGTGCCAGCACCCGGGACTACAACTACGAGCAGTACTTC.